The present T cell receptor beta chain was sequenced within a study of glioma-infiltrating T cells. CDR3 length equals 16 residues. V shed 3 bases and J 3 bases; nucleotides not matched to a gene: 6. CDR1 is LGHNA and CDR2 is YNFKEQ in the germline V gene. TCR alpha and beta CDR3 regions were amplified from RNA using iRepertoire nested multiplex PCR. One entry per CDR3 protein, called by TCRdb with MiXCR from the multiplex PCR reads. This sample carries 85,000 to 110,000 distinct CDR3 sequences, about 30% of them seen once, and the ten largest clones take roughly 46%. Sequenced: glioma tissue, nonneoplastic brain tissue, or PBMCs (not recorded which). The V and J genes are TRBV4-2 and TRBJ1-2; 11 positions match TRBD1. The sequence was obtained from a human donor with low-grade glioma or glioblastoma, undergoing nonglioma brain surgery, or in good health (not recorded which). For the CDR3, the DNA is TGTGCCAGCAGCCAGGGACAGGGGGAAAAATACTATGGCTACACCTTC. It encodes CASSQGQGEKYYGYTF.